What follows describes a single TCR beta chain. Its antigen remains unidentified. TCRdb processed the 5' RACE reads anew with MiXCR; each CDR3 protein has one entry. The sample lists fewer than 500,000 distinct CDR3 sequences; approximately 20% were seen once. The CDR3 runs to 13 residues. The germline V gene has CDR1 SQVTM and CDR2 ANQGSEA. J was trimmed by 4 bases and V by 4 bases; bases with no gene match: 0. The data belong to a study of CD8 T cells in ankylosing spondylitis. General observations from the study: The study identified a TCR beta motif of under ten highly homologous variants that appeared characteristic of ankylosing spondylitis blood.

This rearrangement joins TRBV29-1 to TRBJ2-1; 11 bases match TRBD2. Sequenced: blood, either unsorted or a sorted T cell fraction (not recorded which). This receptor was identified in a male donor with ankylosing spondylitis. As DNA, the CDR3 is TGCAGCGTTGTAGCGGGAGGGTACAATGAGCAGTTCTTC. Amino acid sequence: CSVVAGGYNEQFF.